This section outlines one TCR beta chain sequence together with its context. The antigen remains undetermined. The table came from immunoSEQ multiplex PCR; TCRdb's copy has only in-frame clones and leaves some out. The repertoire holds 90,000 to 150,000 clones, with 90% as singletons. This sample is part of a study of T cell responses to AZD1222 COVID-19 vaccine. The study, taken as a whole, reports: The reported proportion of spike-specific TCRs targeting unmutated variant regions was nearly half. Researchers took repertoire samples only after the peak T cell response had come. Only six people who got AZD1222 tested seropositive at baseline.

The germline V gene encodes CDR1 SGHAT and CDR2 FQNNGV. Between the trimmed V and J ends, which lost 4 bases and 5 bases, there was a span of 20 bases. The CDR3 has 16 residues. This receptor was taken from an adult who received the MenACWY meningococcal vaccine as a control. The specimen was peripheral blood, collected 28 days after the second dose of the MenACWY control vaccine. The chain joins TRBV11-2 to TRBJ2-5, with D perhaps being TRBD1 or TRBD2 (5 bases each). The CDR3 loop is CASSSTRDRASETQYF. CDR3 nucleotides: TGTGCCAGCAGCTCAACCCGGGACCGGGCATCGGAGACCCAGTACTTC.